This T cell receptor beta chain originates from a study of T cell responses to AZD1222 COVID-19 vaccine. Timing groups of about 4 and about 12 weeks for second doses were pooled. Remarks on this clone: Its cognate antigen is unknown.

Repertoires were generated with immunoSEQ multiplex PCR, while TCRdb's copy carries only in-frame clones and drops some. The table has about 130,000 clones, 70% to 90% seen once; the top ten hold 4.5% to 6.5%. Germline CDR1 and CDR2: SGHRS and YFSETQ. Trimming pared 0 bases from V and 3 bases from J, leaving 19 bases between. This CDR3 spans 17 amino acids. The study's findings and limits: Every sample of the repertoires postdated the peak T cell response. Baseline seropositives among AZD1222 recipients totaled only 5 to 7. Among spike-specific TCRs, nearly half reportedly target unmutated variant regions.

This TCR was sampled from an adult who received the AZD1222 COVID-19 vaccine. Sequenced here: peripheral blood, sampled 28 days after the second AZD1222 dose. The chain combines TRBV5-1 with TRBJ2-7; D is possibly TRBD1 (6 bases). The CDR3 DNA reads TGCGCCAGCAGCTTGGAAGGCAGGGGACCCCAGGGCTACGAGCAGTACTTC. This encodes CASSLEGRGPQGYEQYF.